Following are 5 T cell receptor beta chains from one sample sequenced in a study of high-grade serous ovarian cancer treatment subgroups. Tumor samples were taken before definitive surgery or chemotherapy. TCRdb's table, derived via immunoSEQ multiplex PCR, lists solely in-frame clones and lacks some. The table lists roughly 12,000 clones, 83% of them singletons. The sample comprised tumor tissue. These receptors all come from a human donor with high-grade serous ovarian cancer.

This clone has a single count. This chain joins TRBV11-2 and TRBJ2-5; TRBD2 matches 7 bases. The CDR3 is 15 amino acids. The germline gives CDR1 SGHAT, CDR2 FQNNGV. J lost 3 bases, V lost 1 base, and 5 bases had no gene match. The CDR3 spells CASSLVWEGEETQYF. The CDR3 DNA is TGTGCCAGCAGCTTAGTGTGGGAGGGCGAAGAGACCCAGTACTTC.

The chain employs TRBV6-1 and TRBJ2-7; 9 bases line up with TRBD1. This CDR3 spans 15 amino acids. Germline CDR1 is MNHNS and CDR2 is SASEGT. Trimming removed 6 bases from V and 7 bases from J; junction bases left unmatched: 13. CDR3 loop: CASRTPGQGRMEQYF. CDR3 DNA sequence: TGTGCCAGCAGGACGCCGGGACAGGGCAGGATGGAGCAGTACTTC.

The chain couples TRBV28 to TRBJ1-5; D remains ambiguous. CDR1 and CDR2 from the germline V gene are MDHEN and SYDVKM. Trimming took off 3 bases at V and 4 bases at J, with 10 bases between the two ends. CDR3 length: 14 residues. CDR3 bases: TGTGCCAGCAGTTTTCAGGTGGGGAATCAGCCCCAGCATTTT. Protein sequence: CASSFQVGNQPQHF.

The CDR3, as DNA: TGCGCCAGCAGCCAAGTTGCAGGGGGCCTTGAAAAACTGTTTTTT. As protein: CASSQVAGGLEKLFF. The chain joins TRBV4-1 to TRBJ1-4, with 8 bases that match TRBD1. The J segment lost 7 bases and the V segment lost 1 base, leaving 5 bases of the junction unmatched. This CDR3 region has 15 residues. Looked up from germline, CDR1 is MGHRA and CDR2 is YSYEKL.

V is TRBV7-9 and J is TRBJ2-1; 16 nucleotides match TRBD2. Trimming took 3 bases from V and 10 from J; bases not matched to a gene: 9. This CDR3 has 17 amino acids. From germline, CDR1 is SEHNR and CDR2 FQNEAQ (reference sequence). The DNA of the CDR3 is TGTGCCAGCAGCTTTGTACCGGGACTAGCGGGAGGGGACGAGCAGTTCTTC. Encoded protein: CASSFVPGLAGGDEQFF.